These 11 T cell receptor beta chains share one sample of origin, sequenced in a study of regulatory T cells in long-lasting Graves disease. Described time point: newly diagnosed GD, antithyroid drugs for less than 3 months. PBMC RNA was the source of the TCR library. Building the TCR beta libraries relied on iRepertoire HTBI primers, and CDR3 regions underwent Arm-PCR. TCRdb reprocessed the multiplex PCR reads via MiXCR and lists one record per CDR3 protein. The data hold hundreds of thousands of distinct CDR3 sequences, with roughly 15% observed a single time. Here the sequenced sample was peripheral blood mononuclear cells (PBMCs), taken at new diagnosis, from a patient treated with antithyroid drugs. The receptor set was obtained from a female donor with Graves disease.

The chain is built from TRBV4-3 and TRBJ2-3; TRBD2 matches 8 bases. The V gene end was trimmed by 0 bases and the J gene end by 6 bases; junction bases not matched to a gene: 8. CDR1 and CDR2 from the germline V gene are LGHNA and YSLEER. The CDR3 spans 16 residues. CDR3 sequence: CASSQDTGGPWDTQYF. CDR3 in DNA: TGCGCCAGCAGCCAAGATACGGGAGGGCCCTGGGATACGCAGTATTTT.

This clonotype was seen more than once but under ten times. This chain joins TRBV6-1 and TRBJ2-3, with D perhaps matching TRBD1 (5 bases). Trimming stripped 6 bases from V and 0 bases from J, with 13 bases between. From germline, CDR1 is MNHNS and CDR2 SASEGT. The CDR3 is 15 amino acids. Written as DNA, the CDR3 is TGTGCCAGCAGGATCGACAGAGCTAGCACAGATACGCAGTATTTT. Translated, it gives CASRIDRASTDTQYF.

This clonotype was picked up a small number of times. As DNA, the CDR3 is TGTGCCAGCAGTAACACTGGACTAGCGGGACAGGGGCTTGAGCAGTTCTTC. Amino acids: CASSNTGLAGQGLEQFF. This chain connects TRBV2 to TRBJ2-1, with 12 nucleotides matching TRBD2. After removal of 5 bases from V and 9 bases from J, the junction contained 14 bases not matched to a gene. There are 17 residues in the CDR3. CDR1 is SNHLY, CDR2 FYNNEI, per germline.

This clonotype was seen ten or more times. This sequence joins TRBV11-2 and TRBJ2-1; D uncertain. The CDR3 extends over 12 amino acids. The germline V and J ends were trimmed by 1 base and 8 bases, with 6 bases remaining between them. The germline CDR1 and CDR2 sequences are SGHAT and FQNNGV. CDR3 in amino acids: CASSLVVYEQFF. In nucleotides, the CDR3 is TGTGCCAGCAGCTTAGTAGTGTATGAGCAGTTCTTC. The complete variable domain, with remaining parts taken from reference TRBV11-2 and TRBJ2-1, reads EAGVAQSPRYKIIEKRQSVAFWCNPISGHATLYWYQQILGQGPKLLIQFQNNGVVDDSQLPKDRFSAERLKGVDSTLKIQPAKLEDSAVYLCASSLVVYEQFFGPGTRLTVL.

On this clonotype: A much larger clone differs from this one at a single base, so this may be a read error. The chain combines TRBV5-5 with TRBJ2-1; 7 nucleotides match TRBD2. Trimming removed 0 bases from V and 13 bases from J; junction bases left unmatched: 10. Germline CDR1 and CDR2: SGHKS and YYEKEE (reference sequence). This CDR3 contains 14 residues. The CDR3 loop reads CASSLDGAGETQFF. In DNA, the CDR3 is TGTGCCAGCAGCTTGGACGGGGCGGGGGAGACCCAGTTCTTC.

This clonotype showed up many times. The chain links TRBV20-1 to TRBJ2-2; D call uncertain. This CDR3 contains 16 residues. Trimming took off 3 bases at V and 6 bases at J, with 20 bases between the two ends. From germline, CDR1 is DFQATT and CDR2 SNEGSKA (reference sequence). CDR3 nucleotides: TGCAGTGCTAGGGTTCCGAGTGTCCGATGGGCCGGGGAGCTGTTTTTT. It specifies CSARVPSVRWAGELFF.

This clonotype was observed a single time. This probably arose from a read error, given a far larger clone one base away. J is TRBJ1-1 and V is TRBV6-5; perhaps TRBD1 as D (6 bases). This CDR3 is 16 amino acids long. The V and J ends lost 2 bases and 10 bases respectively, with 23 bases between them. The V gene's germline CDR1 is MNHEY and CDR2 SVGAGI. CDR3 sequence reads: CASSYTRDNARAAAFF. For the CDR3, the DNA is TGTGCCAGCAGTTACACCCGGGACAACGCTCGCGCGGCAGCTTTCTTT.

This clonotype was counted at least ten times. J is TRBJ1-1 and V is TRBV3-1; D is undetermined. V lost 0 bases and J lost 6, with 14 bases in between. Germline CDR1 is LGHDT and CDR2 is YNNKEL (reference sequence). The length of the CDR3 is 15 residues. The CDR3 DNA reads TGTGCCAGCAGCCAAGATATCCTAGCTTACTCTGAAGCTTTCTTT. Translating gives CASSQDILAYSEAFF.

Note on this clonotype: A single base separates this from a much larger clone, so it may be a read error. The chain couples TRBV6-1 to TRBJ2-2; 11 nucleotides align to TRBD2. In germline, CDR1 is MNHNS, CDR2 SASEGT. This CDR3 has 23 amino acids. For the CDR3, the DNA is TGTGCCAGCAGACCAACACCCGGTCGGACTAGCGGGTCGCGCATCCCGAACACCCGGGAGCTGTTTTTT. It translates to CASRPTPGRTSGSRIPNTRELFF.

The chain couples TRBV2 to TRBJ1-6; 8 bases agree with TRBD1. This CDR3 region has 14 residues. The V gene end was trimmed by 8 bases and the J gene end by 6 bases; junction bases not matched to a gene: 6. Germline CDR1 and CDR2: SNHLY and FYNNEI. CDR3 sequence (DNA): TGTGCCAGCGCCGGGACAGGTCCTAATTCACCCCTCCACTTT. This gives the protein CASAGTGPNSPLHF.

This clonotype was found many times. V is TRBV27 and J is TRBJ1-2, with a weak D call TRBD1 (6 bases). CDR1 and CDR2 from the germline V gene are MNHEY and SMNVEV (reference sequence). CDR3 size: 14 residues. V lost 4 bases to trimming and J lost 8 bases, with 17 bases between them. This CDR3 reads CASSSQDSLGGYTF. Here the CDR3 DNA reads TGTGCCAGCAGTTCCCAGGACAGCTTGGGCGGCTACACCTTC.